This entry lists 8 T cell receptor beta chains sequenced from one sample in a study of T cells in localized non-small cell lung cancer (dated by TCRdb to about 2020). Library preparation employed the immunoSEQ multiplex PCR assay. As stored in TCRdb, this immuneACCESS dataset retains in-frame rearrangements with V and J assigned. A fraction of the clones does not appear; measured against another copy, unresolved V genes explain less than half of the discrepancy, and the remainder lacks a known reason. This sample holds roughly 21,000 clones; around 90% were observed only once. 25% to 30% of the sample belongs to the ten largest clones. Material: peripheral blood mononuclear cells, obtained before any cancer treatment. The source of these receptors is a male donor at least 60 years old with stage II lung adenocarcinoma.

The chain couples TRBV4-1 to TRBJ1-1; possibly TRBD1 for D (6 bases). Trimming took 0 bases from V and 4 from J, leaving 9 bases between them. Germline assignment: CDR1 MGHRA and CDR2 YSYEKL. There are 14 residues in the CDR3. The CDR3 sequence is CASSQEGQSTEAFF. CDR3 DNA: TGCGCCAGCAGCCAAGAAGGACAGAGCACTGAAGCTTTCTTT.

The chain uses TRBV29-1 and TRBJ1-2; TRBD1 agrees at 8 bases. The V segment lost 3 bases and the J segment 4 bases; nucleotides outside the gene matches: 4. The CDR3 loop spans 13 amino acids. Germline loops: CDR1 SQVTM, CDR2 ANQGSEA. The CDR3 sequence: CSVETGATYGYTF. The CDR3 DNA follows: TGCAGCGTTGAGACAGGGGCAACCTATGGCTACACCTTC.

The rearrangement uses TRBV28 and TRBJ1-2; TRBD1 matches at 8 bases. With V trimmed by 6 bases and J by 5 bases, 8 bases remained unmatched. This CDR3 has 14 residues. Germline loops: CDR1 MDHEN, CDR2 SYDVKM. The CDR3 spells CASRSQGVGYGYTF. In nucleotides, the CDR3 is TGTGCCAGCAGATCACAGGGGGTTGGATATGGCTACACCTTC.

A note on this clone: It differs at one base from a far larger clone, so likely a read error. The chain is built from TRBV5-8 and TRBJ1-1, with 7 bases identical to TRBD1. V lost 3 bases, J lost 1 base, and 6 bases stayed unmatched. The V gene's germline CDR1 is SGHTS and CDR2 YDEGEE. The CDR3 has 15 amino acids. The DNA of the CDR3 is TGTGCCAGCAGCTACGGACAGGTCACGAACACTGAAGCTTTCTTT. This encodes CASSYGQVTNTEAFF.

This chain joins TRBV5-8 and TRBJ1-5; no clear D gene. Germline CDR1 reads SGHTS; CDR2 reads YDEGEE. This CDR3 comprises 14 residues. V lost 0 bases, J lost 3 bases, and 7 bases lay in between. The CDR3 region has the DNA TGTGCCAGCAGCTTGGGTCAAGTCAATCAGCCCCAGCATTTT. As protein: CASSLGQVNQPQHF.

The chain joins TRBV4-1 to TRBJ2-5, with 9 bases that match TRBD1. The CDR3 extends over 17 amino acids. J was trimmed by 5 bases and V by 3 bases; bases with no gene match: 13. Germline V gene lookup returns CDR1 MGHRA and CDR2 YSYEKL. CDR3 DNA sequence: TGCGCCAGCAGCCACCTCGGCGTGGGACAGGGCGGTGAGACCCAGTACTTC. This sequence encodes CASSHLGVGQGGETQYF.

The rearrangement links TRBV27 to TRBJ1-4; 8 nucleotides align to TRBD1. The CDR3 has 15 amino acids. Germline V gene sequence: CDR1 MNHEY, CDR2 SMNVEV (reference sequence). Trimming removed 5 bases from V and 6 bases from J; junction bases left unmatched: 8. CDR3 loop: CASSKRTGPDEKLFF. For the CDR3, the DNA is TGTGCCAGCAGTAAACGGACAGGGCCAGATGAAAAACTGTTTTTT.

The V and J genes are TRBV7-2 and TRBJ1-1; possible D gene TRBD1, 6 bases. Germline CDR1 and CDR2: SGHTA and FQGNSA. Trimming shortened V by 6 bases and J by 4 bases, and 12 bases separated the two germline ends. The CDR3 is made up of 13 amino acids. The CDR3 DNA reads TGTGCCAGCAGAGGGGGGCCGGTCACTGAAGCTTTCTTT. This codes for CASRGGPVTEAFF.